This T cell receptor (beta chain) was sequenced during a study of T cell changes during pregnancy in multiple sclerosis. V gave up 6 bases and J gave up 4 bases; unmatched junction bases: 5. This CDR3 has 14 residues. CDR1 is MNHEY and CDR2 is SMNVEV in the germline V gene (reference sequence). Profiled with immunoSEQ multiplex PCR; TCRdb holds only in-frame clones, not every one. The sample includes under 70,000 clones, 90% to 95% of them seen just once. The sequence derives from a female donor in good health, enrolled as a control in a pregnancy study. The sample was peripheral blood, taken after pregnancy. The chain joins TRBV27 to TRBJ2-3; 9 nucleotides match TRBD2. The CDR3 DNA reads TGTGCCAGCAGGATCGGCGGGGGGGCAGATACGCAGTATTTT. This gives the protein CASRIGGGADTQYF.